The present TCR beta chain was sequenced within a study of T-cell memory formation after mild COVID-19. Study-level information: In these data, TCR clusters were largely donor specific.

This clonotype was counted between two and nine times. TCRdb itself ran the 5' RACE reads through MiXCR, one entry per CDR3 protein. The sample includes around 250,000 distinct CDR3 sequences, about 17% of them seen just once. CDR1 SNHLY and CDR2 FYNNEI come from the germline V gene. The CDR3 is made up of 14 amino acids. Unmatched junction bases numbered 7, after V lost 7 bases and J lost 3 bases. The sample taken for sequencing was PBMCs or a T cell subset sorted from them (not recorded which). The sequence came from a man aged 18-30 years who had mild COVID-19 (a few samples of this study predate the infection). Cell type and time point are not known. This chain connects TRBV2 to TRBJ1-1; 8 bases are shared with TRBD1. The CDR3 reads CASTGDRGDTEAFF. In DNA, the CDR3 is TGTGCCAGCACTGGAGACAGGGGAGACACTGAAGCTTTCTTT.